The rows below give T cell receptor beta chains drawn from one sample of a study of T-cell reconstitution after alpha-beta-depleted transplantation in children. TCRdb used MiXCR to reprocess the PCR reads, holding one entry per CDR3 protein. The table has around 500,000 distinct CDR3 sequences, around 23% seen once; the top ten hold about 14%. The sequences come from PBMCs, mostly from graft donor cells, collected 360 days after TCRalphabeta/CD19-depleted stem cell transplant. The source is a boy in the first two years of life who had a stem cell transplant for acute myeloid leukemia, so the T cells may come from the graft donor. The CDR3 runs from the conserved cysteine through the conserved F or W. The order of the fields is D gene, clone size, V gene, J gene, CDR3 protein, CDR3 DNA. The D gene is left open where the match is weak. Not every row has a clone size; where given, it reads once, few, many or a size class.

.	.	TRBV5-1	TRBJ2-6	CASSARISGANVLTF	TGCGCCAGCAGCGCCAGGATTTCTGGGGCCAACGTCCTGACTTTC
.	.	TRBV7-9	TRBJ2-3	CASSFSTATDTQYF	TGTGCCAGCAGCTTTTCCACGGCCACAGATACGCAGTATTTT
.	.	TRBV2	TRBJ2-3	CASSEFSGISDTQYF	TGTGCCAGCAGTGAGTTTTCAGGCATCTCAGATACGCAGTATTTT
TRBD2	few	TRBV15	TRBJ2-1	CATSTSGGSYNEQFF	TGTGCCACCAGCACTAGCGGGGGATCCTACAATGAGCAGTTCTTC
TRBD1	many	TRBV7-2	TRBJ2-1	CASSTDRGPYNEQFF	TGTGCCAGCAGCACAGACAGGGGGCCATACAATGAGCAGTTCTTC
TRBD1	many	TRBV30	TRBJ1-1	CAWNTGQGAYTEAFF	TGTGCCTGGAACACAGGACAGGGGGCTTACACTGAAGCTTTCTTT
.	.	TRBV11-2	TRBJ1-1	CASSSISDSHTEAFF	TGTGCCAGCAGCTCCATCTCCGACAGCCACACTGAAGCTTTCTTT
.	.	TRBV27	TRBJ2-5	CASSFGTGLETQYF	TGTGCCAGCAGTTTCGGTACAGGGTTAGAGACCCAGTACTTC
.	many	TRBV5-1	TRBJ2-1	CASRWLFVAYNEQFF	TGCGCCAGCAGGTGGCTGTTCGTCGCCTACAATGAGCAGTTCTTC
TRBD2	.	TRBV6-6	TRBJ2-2	CASRGTTTGELFF	TGTGCCAGCAGGGGGACTACCACCGGGGAGTTGTTTTTT
.	.	TRBV4-3	TRBJ2-2	CASSQDGLGSKEELFF	TGCGCCAGCAGCCAAGATGGCCTCGGAAGTAAGGAGGAGCTGTTTTTT
.	.	TRBV6-5	TRBJ1-5	CASSYEVANQPQHF	TGTGCCAGCAGTTATGAAGTCGCAAATCAGCCCCAGCATTTT
TRBD1	.	TRBV7-9	TRBJ2-1	CASSSYGPGTGDNEQFF	TGTGCCAGCAGCTCCTACGGACCCGGGACAGGGGACAATGAGCAGTTCTTC
.	few	TRBV20-1	TRBJ2-3	CSARGAPRADTQYF	TGCAGTGCTAGAGGGGCCCCACGAGCGGATACGCAGTATTTT
TRBD1	few	TRBV29-1	TRBJ1-2	CSVVVGQGGLYGYTF	TGCAGCGTTGTAGTCGGACAGGGGGGACTCTATGGCTACACCTTC
.	many	TRBV4-2	TRBJ1-1	CASSQDRPTRGKDTEAFF	TGTGCCAGCAGCCAAGATAGACCTACGAGGGGGAAAGACACTGAAGCTTTCTTT
.	few	TRBV20-1	TRBJ2-5	CSASDYRETQYF	TGCAGTGCTTCGGACTATCGAGAGACCCAGTACTTC
TRBD1	.	TRBV10-2	TRBJ2-1	CASSPGGTGALGAPYNEQFF	TGCGCCAGCAGCCCCGGGGGGACAGGGGCTTTGGGGGCCCCGTACAATGAGCAGTTCTTC
.	few	TRBV20-1	TRBJ1-1	CSAKFKGNTEAFF	TGCAGTGCTAAATTTAAGGGGAACACTGAAGCTTTCTTT
.	few	TRBV15	TRBJ1-1	CATSREGMNTEAFF	TGTGCCACCAGCAGAGAAGGTATGAACACTGAAGCTTTCTTT
TRBD2	few	TRBV4-3	TRBJ2-1	CASSQGLLAGANEQFF	TGCGCCAGCAGCCAAGGGTTACTAGCGGGGGCCAATGAGCAGTTCTTC
.	.	TRBV7-3	TRBJ2-2	CASSLGSSGELFF	TGTGCCAGCAGCCTCGGGAGTTCCGGGGAGCTGTTTTTT
TRBD2	.	TRBV4-3	TRBJ2-1	CASSRALAGGSNEQFF	TGCGCCAGCAGCCGGGCCCTAGCGGGGGGGTCCAATGAGCAGTTCTTC
TRBD1	few	TRBV15	TRBJ2-7	CATSRDRGVYEQYF	TGTGCCACCAGCCGGGACAGGGGGGTCTACGAGCAGTACTTC
.	few	TRBV20-1	TRBJ2-3	CSGRPSTDTQYF	TGCAGTGGGAGACCTAGCACAGATACGCAGTATTTT
TRBD1	many	TRBV4-1	TRBJ1-2	CASSPWDRGELSYGYTF	TGCGCCAGCAGCCCCTGGGACAGGGGCGAATTAAGCTATGGCTACACCTTC
TRBD1	many	TRBV29-1	TRBJ2-2	CSVGGTGGTGELFF	TGCAGCGTTGGAGGGACAGGGGGCACCGGGGAGCTGTTTTTT
.	many	TRBV10-3	TRBJ1-5	CAISSSGNQPQHF	TGTGCCATCAGCTCCTCAGGGAACCAGCCCCAGCATTTT
.	few	TRBV29-1	TRBJ2-5	CSVDLGDRQETQYF	TGCAGCGTTGACCTAGGTGACAGACAAGAGACCCAGTACTTC
.	few	TRBV24-1	TRBJ2-7	CATSRGTGYEQYF	TGTGCCACCTCAAGGGGGACCGGCTACGAGCAGTACTTC
TRBD2	few	TRBV27	TRBJ2-3	CASSYVAGGRPDTQYF	TGTGCCAGCAGTTACGTAGCGGGGGGACGTCCAGATACGCAGTATTTT
.	.	TRBV19	TRBJ2-5	CASSIKAGVETQYF	TGTGCCAGTAGTATAAAGGCAGGGGTAGAGACCCAGTACTTC
.	.	TRBV5-5	TRBJ2-1	CASSYRVGEQFF	TGTGCCAGCAGTTACAGGGTTGGCGAGCAGTTCTTC
.	.	TRBV7-9	TRBJ2-7	CASSRGARGEQYF	TGTGCCAGCAGCCGGGGGGCACGAGGGGAGCAGTACTTC
.	many	TRBV4-1	TRBJ2-5	CASSQESSAKETQYF	TGCGCCAGCAGCCAAGAGAGTTCGGCCAAAGAGACCCAGTACTTC
TRBD1	few	TRBV11-1	TRBJ2-6	CASRDRGQGPSGANVLTF	TGTGCCAGCAGAGACCGGGGACAGGGACCCTCTGGGGCCAACGTCCTGACTTTC
TRBD1	many	TRBV28	TRBJ2-1	CASSSLNRDSLSPYGQFF	TGTGCCAGCAGTTCTCTTAACCGGGACAGCTTGTCCCCTTACGGTCAGTTCTTC
TRBD1	few	TRBV12-3/TRBV12-4	TRBJ2-7	CASSSTDRAYEQYF	TGTGCCAGCAGTTCGACAGACAGGGCTTACGAGCAGTACTTC
.	many	TRBV5-1	TRBJ1-2	CASSASEYGYTF	TGCGCCAGCAGCGCTTCGGAATATGGCTACACCTTC
TRBD2	many	TRBV12-3/TRBV12-4	TRBJ2-3	CASSLGPGGNADTQYF	TGTGCCAGCAGTTTAGGGCCGGGAGGCAATGCAGATACGCAGTATTTT
.	few	TRBV20-1	TRBJ2-7	CSARVLNEQYF	TGCAGTGCTAGGGTCCTAAACGAGCAGTACTTC
.	.	TRBV20-1	TRBJ1-2	CSASASRNRFNYGYTF	TGCAGTGCTAGTGCCAGTCGGAACAGGTTCAACTATGGCTACACCTTC
.	few	TRBV6-5	TRBJ2-1	CASSYSRQDNEQFF	TGTGCCAGCAGTTACTCGAGGCAGGACAATGAGCAGTTCTTC
TRBD1	.	TRBV5-1	TRBJ2-1	CASSSRDRVIGEQFF	TGCGCCAGCAGCTCCCGGGACAGGGTCATCGGTGAGCAGTTCTTC
.	.	TRBV18	TRBJ1-1	CASSPYLPGTNTEAFF	TGTGCCAGCTCACCGTATCTTCCCGGGACAAACACTGAAGCTTTCTTT
.	.	TRBV4-2	TRBJ1-2	CASSQDRYGYTF	TGTGCCAGCAGCCAAGATCGTTATGGCTACACCTTC
.	.	TRBV28	TRBJ2-2	CASSSVSGELFF	TGTGCCAGCAGTTCGGTATCCGGGGAGCTGTTTTTT
.	.	TRBV20-1	TRBJ1-5	CSAREGGRGQPQHF	TGCAGTGCTAGAGAGGGGGGTAGGGGTCAGCCCCAGCATTTT
.	few	TRBV14	TRBJ1-4	CASSRWYPDGDNEKLFF	TGTGCCAGCAGCCGCTGGTATCCCGACGGTGATAATGAAAAACTGTTTTTT
.	many	TRBV20-1	TRBJ2-1	CSAPEDPRGAYNEQFF	TGCAGTGCTCCTGAGGACCCCCGGGGTGCCTACAATGAGCAGTTCTTC
.	few	TRBV24-1	TRBJ2-7	CATSDPWGDEQYF	TGTGCCACCAGTGACCCGTGGGGCGACGAGCAGTACTTC
.	many	TRBV11-1	TRBJ2-7	CASTPRGRNYEQYF	TGTGCCAGCACCCCCAGGGGCCGAAATTACGAGCAGTACTTC
.	many	TRBV29-1	TRBJ1-1	CSVADTPGTEAFF	TGCAGCGTTGCGGATACACCAGGGACTGAAGCTTTCTTT
.	few	TRBV5-1	TRBJ2-5	CASSSDRDIQETQYF	TGCGCCAGCAGCTCCGACCGGGACATTCAAGAGACCCAGTACTTC
TRBD1	.	TRBV20-1	TRBJ1-3	CSARMGQLLSGNTIYF	TGCAGTGCTAGAATGGGACAGCTCCTCTCTGGAAACACCATATATTTT
TRBD1	many	TRBV29-1	TRBJ1-2	CSVEDRRYGYTF	TGCAGCGTAGAGGACAGGCGCTATGGCTACACCTTC
.	many	TRBV28	TRBJ1-2	CASTNREEFDWYGYTF	TGTGCCAGCACCAACAGGGAAGAGTTTGATTGGTATGGCTACACCTTC
TRBD1	many	TRBV29-1	TRBJ2-3	CSVDAGGFLTDTQYF	TGCAGCGTTGATGCAGGGGGCTTCCTCACAGATACGCAGTATTTT
.	.	TRBV4-2	TRBJ2-7	CASSPGPPYEQYF	TGTGCCAGCAGCCCGGGGCCGCCCTACGAGCAGTACTTC